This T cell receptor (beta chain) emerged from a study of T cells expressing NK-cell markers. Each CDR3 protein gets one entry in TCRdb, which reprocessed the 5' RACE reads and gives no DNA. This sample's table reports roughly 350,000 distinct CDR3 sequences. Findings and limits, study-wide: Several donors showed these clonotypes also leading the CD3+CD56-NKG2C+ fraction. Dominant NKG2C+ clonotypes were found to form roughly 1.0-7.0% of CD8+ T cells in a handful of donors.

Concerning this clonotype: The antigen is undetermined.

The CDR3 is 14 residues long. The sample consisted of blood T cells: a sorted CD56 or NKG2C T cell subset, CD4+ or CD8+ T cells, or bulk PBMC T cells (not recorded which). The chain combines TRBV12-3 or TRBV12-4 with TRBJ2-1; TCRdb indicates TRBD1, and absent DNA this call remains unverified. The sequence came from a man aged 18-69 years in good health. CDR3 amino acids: CASAWAGGQNEQFF.